A selection of T cell receptor beta chains follows, all from one sample in a study of beta chain features in type 1 diabetes. Clones were sequenced by immunoSEQ multiplex PCR, and TCRdb holds only the in-frame ones, with some missing. The table has 100,000 to 150,000 clones, roughly 10% seen once; the top ten hold approximately 0.7%. Sequenced material: central memory CD4+ T cells from blood. These receptors all stem from a man younger than 40 with type 1 diabetes. Both conserved end residues are part of each CDR3. Each record gives: J gene, clone size, V gene, D gene, CDR3 length, CDR3 DNA, CDR3 protein. A D gene is named only where the DNA matches it firmly. Some rows have no size entry. The others give once, few or many, or a class for an expanded clone.

>TRBJ1-5|NA|TRBV4-1|NA|16
TGCGCCAGCAGCCAAGATTGGCCCAGCGGGGATCAGCCCCAGCATTTT
CASSQDWPSGDQPQHF
>TRBJ2-7|NA|TRBV7-2|TRBD1|13
TGTGCCAGCAGCCCCGACAGGGACTACGAGCAGTACTTC
CASSPDRDYEQYF
>TRBJ2-5|NA|TRBV11-2|TRBD1|14
TGTGCCAGCAGCTTGCAGGGGGCAGGGGAGACCCAGTACTTC
CASSLQGAGETQYF
>TRBJ2-7|NA|TRBV11-2|NA|15
TGTGCCAGCAGCTTAGTGGTCGGAGGGGAATACGAGCAGTACTTC
CASSLVVGGEYEQYF
>TRBJ1-2|NA|TRBV30|NA|15
TGTGCCTGGAGTAGGAGGTCGACCGGCATGTGGGGCTACACCTTC
CAWSRRSTGMWGYTF
>TRBJ1-1|NA|TRBV18|NA|13
TGTGCCAGCTCACCACCAGGAGTCACTGAAGCTTTCTTT
CASSPPGVTEAFF
>TRBJ1-2|many|TRBV25-1|NA|11
TGTGCCAGCTCAAATCAGGGCGGCTACACCTTC
CASSNQGGYTF
>TRBJ1-1|few|TRBV6-6|NA|13
TGTGCCAGCTCCCCGACAGAGAACACTGAAGCTTTCTTT
CASSPTENTEAFF
>TRBJ1-5|NA|TRBV19|NA|14
TGTGCCAGTAGTAGAGACAGGAGCAATCAGCCCCAGCATTTT
CASSRDRSNQPQHF
>TRBJ1-6|few|TRBV21-1|NA|13
TGTGCCAGCAGCAAACCCCGGGGTTCACCCCTCCACTTT
CASSKPRGSPLHF
>TRBJ2-3|few|TRBV25-1|TRBD2|15
TGTGCCAGCAGGGTAGCGGGGGGGCCGGTAGATACGCAGTATTTT
CASRVAGGPVDTQYF
>TRBJ1-5|NA|TRBV19|TRBD1|15
TGTGCCAGTTCTGGCGGGACAGGAAGCAATCAGCCCCAGCATTTT
CASSGGTGSNQPQHF
>TRBJ2-7|few|TRBV7-9|TRBD2|18
TGTGCCAGCAGCCCACCGCTGAGTAGCGGGGGGACAGGAAGCGAGCAGTACTTC
CASSPPLSSGGTGSEQYF
>TRBJ2-3|few|TRBV5-4|TRBD2|15
TGTGCCAGCAGCGCCGAACCGACTAGCGGGGAGGCGCAGTATTTT
CASSAEPTSGEAQYF
>TRBJ2-2|NA|TRBV6-6|NA|13
TGTGCCAGCTGTATACAGGGAACCGGGGAGCTGTTTTTT
CASCIQGTGELFF
>TRBJ2-2|NA|TRBV6-5|NA|13
TGTGCCAGCAGGCCCACAGTCACCGGGGAGCTGTTTTTT
CASRPTVTGELFF
>TRBJ2-3|few|TRBV7-2|TRBD2|16
TGTGCCAGCAGCTTAGACAGGGCGGGGGGTGCGGGTACGCAGTATTTT
CASSLDRAGGAGTQYF
>TRBJ2-2|few|TRBV4-3|NA|14
TGCGCCAGCAGCCAAGGTCCCGGTGCCGGGGAGCTGTTTTTT
CASSQGPGAGELFF
>TRBJ1-1|NA|TRBV9|TRBD1|14
TGTGCCAGCAGCGCCGGACAGGGAGGGACTGAAGCTTTCTTT
CASSAGQGGTEAFF
>TRBJ1-6|few|TRBV9|TRBD1|17
TGTGCCAGCAGCGGTGGGCCGGGACAGGGCATCGGATCACCCCTCCACTTT
CASSGGPGQGIGSPLHF
>TRBJ2-2|few|TRBV7-2|NA|15
TGTGCCAGCAGTCCCCCCGGGAGCTGGTCCGGGGAGCTGTTTTTT
CASSPPGSWSGELFF
>TRBJ1-1|NA|TRBV5-6|NA|13
TGTGCCAGCAGTACGGGGAAGTGGACTGAAGCTTTCTTT
CASSTGKWTEAFF
>TRBJ2-1|NA|TRBV10-3|NA|12
TGTGCCAGCAGTCACATAGCCAATGAGCAGTTCTTC
CASSHIANEQFF
>TRBJ2-3|few|TRBV18|NA|15
TGTGCCAGCTCACCACCGTCACAGGTTGAGGATACGCAGTATTTT
CASSPPSQVEDTQYF
>TRBJ2-3|few|TRBV7-9|NA|15
TGTGCCAGCAGCCCCCTGACTAGTTCCACAGATACGCAGTATTTT
CASSPLTSSTDTQYF
>TRBJ1-1|few|TRBV29-1|NA|10
TGCAGCGTCCAAAACACTGAAGCTTTCTTT
CSVQNTEAFF
>TRBJ1-2|few|TRBV4-3|TRBD1|18
TGCGCCAGCAGCCAAGTGGGGGACAGGGCCTTTGGCGGCTATGGCTACACCTTC
CASSQVGDRAFGGYGYTF
>TRBJ1-5|few|TRBV7-8|TRBD1|16
TGTGCCAGCAGCCCGGGACAGGGGTTTCGCAATCAGCCCCAGCATTTT
CASSPGQGFRNQPQHF
>TRBJ2-7|few|TRBV6-6|TRBD2|13
TGTGCCAGCAGTCCACGACTAGCCGGTGAGCAGTACTTC
CASSPRLAGEQYF
>TRBJ2-2|few|TRBV9|NA|15
TGTGCCAGCAGCGTAGGCGGAGGGCTCACCGGGGAGCTGTTTTTT
CASSVGGGLTGELFF
>TRBJ1-6|NA|TRBV2|TRBD1|18
TGTGCCAGCAAACCGCCGGGACAGGGTCTACTTGGCACGGGACCCCTCCACTTT
CASKPPGQGLLGTGPLHF
>TRBJ2-1|few|TRBV19|NA|15
TGTGCCAGTAGTATGGGTAGGGGAGGCTACAATGAGCAGTTCTTC
CASSMGRGGYNEQFF
>TRBJ1-5|NA|TRBV19|NA|15
TGTGCCAGTAGTATCTCTCGGGCCGCCGGGGAGCCCCAGCATTTT
CASSISRAAGEPQHF
>TRBJ1-2|few|TRBV28|NA|13
TGTGCCAGCAGTCTCCCAGGTGCTGGTGGCTACACCTTC
CASSLPGAGGYTF
>TRBJ2-1|NA|TRBV9|TRBD2|14
TGTGCCAGCAATACTGACGGGAGGCCATATGAGCAGTTCTTC
CASNTDGRPYEQFF
>TRBJ2-5|few|TRBV7-2|NA|13
TGTGCCAGCAGCACCACTACGGGAGAGACCCAGTACTTC
CASSTTTGETQYF